The clone carrying this T cell receptor (beta chain) has only a few counts. Its antigen remains unknown. There was one heparinised blood draw per donor, averaging roughly 110 mL. CD45RO/CCR7/CD25/CD127/CD95/CD27 staining was used to isolate CD4+ naive, central memory, regulatory and stem cell-like memory cells by sorting. These data belong to a study of beta chain features in type 1 diabetes. Study information: Cells sorted and examined across all samples totaled approximately 110 million. Broader study findings: For patients, the naive, central memory and Treg TCRB repertoires appeared more alike than for healthy donors.

The V gene's germline CDR1 is ENHRY and CDR2 SYGVKD. The CDR3 is made up of 13 amino acids. V lost 4 bases, J lost 5 bases, and 9 bases lay in between. Reverse transcription of all isolated RNA meant that expressed TCRB transcripts were sequenced. Only in-frame clones appear in the TCRdb table, and some are missing; sequencing was by immunoSEQ multiplex PCR. The table lists 250,000 to 350,000 clones, 14% of them singletons. This sequence was found in a man younger than 45 in good health. Material for sequencing was central memory CD4+ T cells from blood. This rearrangement joins TRBV10-3 to TRBJ2-1, with D hard to call. The CDR3 spells CAISAARDNEQFF. The CDR3 bases are TGTGCCATCAGTGCCGCTCGAGACAATGAGCAGTTCTTC.